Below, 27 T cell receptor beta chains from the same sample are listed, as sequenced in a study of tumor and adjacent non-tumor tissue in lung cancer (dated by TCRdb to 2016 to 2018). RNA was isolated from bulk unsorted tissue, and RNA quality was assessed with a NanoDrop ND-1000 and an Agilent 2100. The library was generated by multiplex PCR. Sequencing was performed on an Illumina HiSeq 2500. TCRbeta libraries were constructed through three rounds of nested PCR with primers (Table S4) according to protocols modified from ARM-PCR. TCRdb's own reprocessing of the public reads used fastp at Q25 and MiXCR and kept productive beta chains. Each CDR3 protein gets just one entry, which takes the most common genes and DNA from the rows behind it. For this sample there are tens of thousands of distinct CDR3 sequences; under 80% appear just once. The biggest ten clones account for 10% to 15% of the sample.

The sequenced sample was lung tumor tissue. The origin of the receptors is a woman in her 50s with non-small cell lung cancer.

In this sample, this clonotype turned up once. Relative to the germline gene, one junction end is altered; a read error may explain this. CDR3 sequence (DNA): TGTGCCAGCAGTGAACTAGAGGGAGACACAGATATGCAGTATTTT. This translates into CASSELEGDTDMQYF. The chain combines TRBV6-1 with TRBJ2-3; D might be TRBD2 (5 bases). The germline V gene encodes CDR1 MNHNS and CDR2 SASEGT. The length of the CDR3 is 15 residues.

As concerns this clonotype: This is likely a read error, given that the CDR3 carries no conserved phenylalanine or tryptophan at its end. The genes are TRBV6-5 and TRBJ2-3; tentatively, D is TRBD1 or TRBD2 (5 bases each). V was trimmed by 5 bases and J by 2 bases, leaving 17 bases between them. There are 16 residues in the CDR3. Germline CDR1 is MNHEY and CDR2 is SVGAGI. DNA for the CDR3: TGTGCCAGCAGTCATTACCTGGGGACGATCACAGATACGCAGTATCTT. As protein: CASSHYLGTITDTQYL.

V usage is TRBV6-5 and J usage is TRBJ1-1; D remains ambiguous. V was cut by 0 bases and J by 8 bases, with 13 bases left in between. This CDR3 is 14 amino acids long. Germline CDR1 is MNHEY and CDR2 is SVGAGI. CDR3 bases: TGTGCCAGCAGTTACTCTAGGTCAGTTGTCGAAGCTTTCTTT. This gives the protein CASSYSRSVVEAFF.

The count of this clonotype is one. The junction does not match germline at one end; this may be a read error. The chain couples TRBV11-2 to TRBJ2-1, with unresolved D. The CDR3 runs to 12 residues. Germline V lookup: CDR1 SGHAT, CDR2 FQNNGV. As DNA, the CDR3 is TGTGTCAGCAGCCCGTCTAACAATGAGCAGTTCTTC. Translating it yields CVSSPSNNEQFF.

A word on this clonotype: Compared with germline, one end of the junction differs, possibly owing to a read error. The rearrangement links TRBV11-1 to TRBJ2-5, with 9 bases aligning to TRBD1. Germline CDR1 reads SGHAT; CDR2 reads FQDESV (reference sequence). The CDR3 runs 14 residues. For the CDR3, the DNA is TGTGCCAGCAGTCAGGGACAGGGCGTAGAGACCCAGTGCTTC. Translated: CASSQGQGVETQCF.

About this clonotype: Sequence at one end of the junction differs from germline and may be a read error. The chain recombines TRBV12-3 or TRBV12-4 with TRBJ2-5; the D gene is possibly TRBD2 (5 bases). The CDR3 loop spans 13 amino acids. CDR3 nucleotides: TGTGCCAGCAGTTTAAGGTCCGGGGAGACCAAGTACTTC. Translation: CASSLRSGETKYF.

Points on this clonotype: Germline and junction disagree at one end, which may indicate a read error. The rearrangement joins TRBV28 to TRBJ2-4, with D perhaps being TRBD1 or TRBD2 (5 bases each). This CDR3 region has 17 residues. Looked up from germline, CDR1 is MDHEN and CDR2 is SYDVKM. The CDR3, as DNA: TGTGCCACCAGTTCCCTATCGAGGGGCAGTGCCAAAAACATTCAGTACTTC. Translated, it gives CATSSLSRGSAKNIQYF. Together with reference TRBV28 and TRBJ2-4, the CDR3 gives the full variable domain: DVKVTQSSRYLVKRTGEKVFLECVQDMDHENMFWYRQDPGLGLRLIYFSYDVKMKEKGDIPEGYSVSREKKERFSLILESASTNQTSMYLCATSSLSRGSAKNIQYFGAGTRLSVL.

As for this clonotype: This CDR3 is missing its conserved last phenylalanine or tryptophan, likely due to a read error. CDR3 in amino acids: CASNQPTSGGVEQFL. For the CDR3, the DNA is TGCGCCAGCAACCAACCCACTAGCGGAGGGGTTGAGCAGTTCTTA. V is TRBV4-1 and J is TRBJ2-1; 8 bases agree with TRBD2. CDR3 length equals 15 residues. Germline lookup yields CDR1 MGHRA and CDR2 YSYEKL.

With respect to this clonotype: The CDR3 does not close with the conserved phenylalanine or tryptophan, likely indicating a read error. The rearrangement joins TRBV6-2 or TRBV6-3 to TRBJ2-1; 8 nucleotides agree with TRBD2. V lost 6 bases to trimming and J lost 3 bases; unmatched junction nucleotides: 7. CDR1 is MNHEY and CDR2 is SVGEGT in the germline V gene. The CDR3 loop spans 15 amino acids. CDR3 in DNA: TGTGCCAGCAGGAGAAGCGGGAGCTTCTACAATGAGCAGTTCCTC. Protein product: CASRRSGSFYNEQFL.

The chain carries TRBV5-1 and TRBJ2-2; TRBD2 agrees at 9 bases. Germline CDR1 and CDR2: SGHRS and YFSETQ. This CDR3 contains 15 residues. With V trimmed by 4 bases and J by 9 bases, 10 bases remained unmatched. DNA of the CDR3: TGCGCCAGCAGCCCGGCGGCGGGAGGGGCCTGGGAGCTGTTTTTT. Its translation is CASSPAAGGAWELFF.

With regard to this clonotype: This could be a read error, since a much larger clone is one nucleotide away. The CDR3, as DNA: TGTGCCAGCAGTTCGAGGACTAGCAACAATGAGCAGTTCTTC. Protein product: CASSSRTSNNEQFF. The V and J genes are TRBV28 and TRBJ2-1, with 8 positions matching TRBD2. The CDR3 loop spans 14 amino acids. The V gene end was trimmed by 4 bases and the J gene end by 5 bases; junction bases not matched to a gene: 4. CDR1 is MDHEN and CDR2 is SYDVKM in the germline V gene.

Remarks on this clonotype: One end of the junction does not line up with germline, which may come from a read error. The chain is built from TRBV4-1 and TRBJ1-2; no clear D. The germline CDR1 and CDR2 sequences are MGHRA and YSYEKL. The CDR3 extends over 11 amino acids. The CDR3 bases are TGCACCAGCAGCCAAGCTAATCGCTACACCTTC. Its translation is CTSSQANRYTF.

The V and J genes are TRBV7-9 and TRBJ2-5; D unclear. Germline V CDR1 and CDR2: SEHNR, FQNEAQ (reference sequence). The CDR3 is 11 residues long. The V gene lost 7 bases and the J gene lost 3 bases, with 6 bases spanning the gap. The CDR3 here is CASTLEETQYF. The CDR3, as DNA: TGTGCCAGCACCCTAGAAGAGACCCAGTACTTC.

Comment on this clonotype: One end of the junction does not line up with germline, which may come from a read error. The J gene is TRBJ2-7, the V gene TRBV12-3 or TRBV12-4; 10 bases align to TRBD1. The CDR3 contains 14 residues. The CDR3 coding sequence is TGTGTCAGCAAGAGGGGACAGGGGACCTACGAGCAGTACTTC. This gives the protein CVSKRGQGTYEQYF.

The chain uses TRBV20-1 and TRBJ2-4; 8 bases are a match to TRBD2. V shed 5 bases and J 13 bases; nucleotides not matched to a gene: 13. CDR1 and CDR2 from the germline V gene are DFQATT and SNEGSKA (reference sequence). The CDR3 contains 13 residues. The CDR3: CSAYGRGRVIQYF. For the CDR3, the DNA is TGCAGTGCTTACGGGAGGGGTCGGGTCATCCAGTACTTC.

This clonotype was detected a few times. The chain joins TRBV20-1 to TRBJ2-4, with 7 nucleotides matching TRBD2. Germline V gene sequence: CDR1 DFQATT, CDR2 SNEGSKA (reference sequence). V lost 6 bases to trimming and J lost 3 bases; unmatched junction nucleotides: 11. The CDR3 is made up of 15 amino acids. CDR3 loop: CSAPATSVGKNIQYF. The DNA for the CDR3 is TGCAGTGCGCCGGCTACTAGCGTTGGCAAAAACATTCAGTACTTC.

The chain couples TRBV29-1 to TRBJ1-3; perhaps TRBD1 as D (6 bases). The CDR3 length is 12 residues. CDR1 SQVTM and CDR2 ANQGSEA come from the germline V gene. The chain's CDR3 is CNTWTVRGTIYF. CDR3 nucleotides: TGCAACACCTGGACAGTCCGCGGCACCATATATTTT.

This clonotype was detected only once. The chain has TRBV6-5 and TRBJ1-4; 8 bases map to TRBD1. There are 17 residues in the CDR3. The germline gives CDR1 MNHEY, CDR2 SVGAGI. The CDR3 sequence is CVSNHLNPGGSNEKLFF. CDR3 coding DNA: TGTGTCAGTAACCATCTTAATCCAGGGGGCTCTAATGAAAAACTGTTTTTT.

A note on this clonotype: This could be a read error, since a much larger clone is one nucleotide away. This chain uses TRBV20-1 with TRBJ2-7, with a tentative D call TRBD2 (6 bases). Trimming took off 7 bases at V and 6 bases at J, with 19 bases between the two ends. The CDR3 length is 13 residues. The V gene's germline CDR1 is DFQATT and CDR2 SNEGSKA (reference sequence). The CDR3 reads CSVSSFLATEQYF. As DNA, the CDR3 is TGCAGTGTTAGTAGTTTCCTAGCGACCGAGCAGTACTTC.

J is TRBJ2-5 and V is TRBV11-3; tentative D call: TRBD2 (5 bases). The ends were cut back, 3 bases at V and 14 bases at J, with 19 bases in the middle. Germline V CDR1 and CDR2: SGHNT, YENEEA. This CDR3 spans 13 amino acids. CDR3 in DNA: TGTGCCAGCAGCTTTGGTGTGGGAGTGGCCCTATACTTC. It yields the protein CASSFGVGVALYF.

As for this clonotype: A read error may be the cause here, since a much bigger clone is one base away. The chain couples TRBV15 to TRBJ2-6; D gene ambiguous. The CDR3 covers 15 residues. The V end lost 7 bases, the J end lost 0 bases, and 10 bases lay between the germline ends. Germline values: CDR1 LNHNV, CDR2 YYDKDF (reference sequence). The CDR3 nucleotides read TGTGCCACCACCACTGCCACCTCTGGGGCCAACGTCCTGACTTTC. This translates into CATTTATSGANVLTF.

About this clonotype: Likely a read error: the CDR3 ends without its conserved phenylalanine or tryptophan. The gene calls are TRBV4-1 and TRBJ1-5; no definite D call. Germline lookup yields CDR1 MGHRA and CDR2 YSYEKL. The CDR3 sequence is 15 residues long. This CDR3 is CASSQDGGVNKPQHS. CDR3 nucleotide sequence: TGCGCCAGCAGCCAAGACGGCGGAGTCAATAAGCCCCAGCATTCT.

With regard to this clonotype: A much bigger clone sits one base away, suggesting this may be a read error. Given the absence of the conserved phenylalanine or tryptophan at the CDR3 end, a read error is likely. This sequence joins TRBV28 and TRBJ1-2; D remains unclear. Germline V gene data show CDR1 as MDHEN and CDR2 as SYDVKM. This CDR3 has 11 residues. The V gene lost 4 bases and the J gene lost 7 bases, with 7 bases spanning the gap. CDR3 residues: CASSSAAGYTL. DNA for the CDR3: TGTGCCAGCAGTTCTGCGGCTGGCTACACCTTA.

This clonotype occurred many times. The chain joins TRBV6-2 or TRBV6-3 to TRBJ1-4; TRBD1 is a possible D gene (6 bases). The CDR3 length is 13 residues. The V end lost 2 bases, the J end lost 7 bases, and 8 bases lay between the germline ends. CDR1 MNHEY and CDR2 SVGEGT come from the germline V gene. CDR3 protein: CASSYARGEKLFF. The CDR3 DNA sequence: TGTGCCAGCAGTTACGCCAGGGGTGAAAAACTGTTTTTT.

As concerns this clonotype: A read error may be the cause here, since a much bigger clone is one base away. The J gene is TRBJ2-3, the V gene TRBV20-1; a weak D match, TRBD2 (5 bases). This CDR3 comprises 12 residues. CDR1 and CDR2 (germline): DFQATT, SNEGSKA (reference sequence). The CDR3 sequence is CIARGRPFGQYF. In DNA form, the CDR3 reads TGCATTGCTAGAGGGCGACCCTTTGGGCAGTATTTT.

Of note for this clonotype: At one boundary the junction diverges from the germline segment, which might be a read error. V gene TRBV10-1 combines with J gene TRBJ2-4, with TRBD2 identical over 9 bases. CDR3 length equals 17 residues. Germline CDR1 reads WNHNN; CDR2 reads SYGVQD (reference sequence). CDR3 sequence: CAGRTPGVSGSENIQYF. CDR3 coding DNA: TGCGCCGGCAGGACCCCGGGGGTTAGCGGGAGCGAAAACATTCAGTACTTC.

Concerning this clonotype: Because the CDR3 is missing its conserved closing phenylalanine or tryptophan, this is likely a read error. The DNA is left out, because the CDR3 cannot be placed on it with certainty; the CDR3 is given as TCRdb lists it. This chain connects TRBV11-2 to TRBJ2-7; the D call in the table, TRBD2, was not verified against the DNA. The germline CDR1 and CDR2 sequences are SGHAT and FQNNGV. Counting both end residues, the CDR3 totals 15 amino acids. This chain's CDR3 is CAISPLGTSIYEKYY.